This T cell receptor (beta chain) was recorded in a study of blood T cell repertoires in COVID-19. The V and J ends lost 4 bases and 4 bases, in that order; junction bases with no gene match: 5. This CDR3 region has 15 residues. CDR1 and CDR2 from the germline V gene are SGHTS and YDEGEE. In the original workflow: Reference gene primer amplification gave estimated nucleated cell counts. Produced via immunoSEQ multiplex PCR; TCRdb's table is partial and in-frame only. The V and J calls and clone size are taken from that table; D and trimming were inferred from the DNA. The profile shows approximately 58,000 clones, roughly 90% of them singletons.

Source material: peripheral blood. V is TRBV5-8 and J is TRBJ2-2, with TRBD1 matching over 9 bases. This TCR derives from a human donor in a cohort sampled during active COVID-19. The CDR3 is CASSPGTGITGELFF. The CDR3 nucleotides are TGTGCCAGCAGCCCTGGGACAGGGATCACCGGGGAGCTGTTTTTT.